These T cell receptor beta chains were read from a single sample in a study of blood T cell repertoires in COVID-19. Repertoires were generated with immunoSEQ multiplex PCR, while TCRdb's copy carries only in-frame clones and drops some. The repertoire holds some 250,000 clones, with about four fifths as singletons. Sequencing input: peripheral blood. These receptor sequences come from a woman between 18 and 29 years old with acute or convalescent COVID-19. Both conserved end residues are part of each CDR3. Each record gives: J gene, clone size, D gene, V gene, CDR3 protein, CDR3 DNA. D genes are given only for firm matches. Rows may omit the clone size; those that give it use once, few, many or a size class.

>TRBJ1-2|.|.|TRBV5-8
CASSSHRVNYGYTF
TGTGCCAGCAGCTCCCATCGGGTAAACTATGGCTACACCTTC
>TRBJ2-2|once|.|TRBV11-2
CASRETRGGELFF
TGTGCCAGCAGAGAAACAAGGGGCGGGGAGCTGTTTTTT
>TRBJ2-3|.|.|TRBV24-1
CATRRGSADTQYF
TGTGCCACTCGGCGGGGTTCGGCAGATACGCAGTATTTT
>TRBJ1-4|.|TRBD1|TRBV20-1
CSASDDRAGTNEKLFF
TGCAGTGCGAGTGATGACAGGGCGGGGACTAATGAAAAACTGTTTTTT
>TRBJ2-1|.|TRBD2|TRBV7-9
CASSSTSGRPYNEQFF
TGTGCCAGCAGCTCGACTAGCGGGAGGCCCTACAATGAGCAGTTCTTC
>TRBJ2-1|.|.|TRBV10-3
CAISGASSYNEQFF
TGTGCCATCAGTGGCGCTAGCAGCTACAATGAGCAGTTCTTC
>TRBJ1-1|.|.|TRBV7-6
CASRTAGSSEAFF
TGTGCCAGCAGAACGGCAGGCAGCAGTGAAGCTTTCTTT
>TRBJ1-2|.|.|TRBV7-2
CASSLVGVDGYTF
TGTGCCAGCAGCTTAGTAGGGGTAGATGGCTACACCTTC
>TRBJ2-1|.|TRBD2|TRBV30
CAWSEVAGASEQFF
TGTGCCTGGAGTGAGGTAGCGGGAGCCTCTGAGCAGTTCTTC
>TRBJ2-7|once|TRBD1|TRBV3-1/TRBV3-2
CASSQSGTGQYF
TGTGCCAGCAGCCAATCCGGGACAGGGCAGTACTTC
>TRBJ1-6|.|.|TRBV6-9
CASSYQGNYNSPLHF
TGTGCCAGCAGTTATCAGGGAAACTACAATTCACCCCTCCACTTT
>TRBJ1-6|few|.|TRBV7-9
CASSSTLENSPLHF
TGTGCCAGCAGCTCTACGCTGGAGAATTCACCCCTCCACTTT
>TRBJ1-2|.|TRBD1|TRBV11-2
CASSLGDSPNYGYTF
TGTGCCAGCAGCTTAGGGGACAGCCCTAACTATGGCTACACCTTC
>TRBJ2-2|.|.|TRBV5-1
CASSPYGPGGNTGELFF
TGCGCCAGCAGCCCCTATGGTCCCGGGGGAAACACCGGGGAGCTGTTTTTT
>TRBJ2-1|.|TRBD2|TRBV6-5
CASRTSGKYNEQFF
TGTGCCAGCAGGACTAGCGGGAAATACAATGAGCAGTTCTTC
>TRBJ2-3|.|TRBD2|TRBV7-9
CASSSRTSGSPDTQYF
TGTGCCAGCAGCTCCCGGACTAGCGGGAGTCCCGATACGCAGTATTTT
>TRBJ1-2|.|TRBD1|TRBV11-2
CASSLPQQGLRRRPYGYTF
TGTGCCAGCAGCTTACCACAACAGGGGTTGCGGCGGAGGCCTTATGGCTACACCTTC
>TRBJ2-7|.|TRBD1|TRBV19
CASSRAKGQGYEQYF
TGTGCCAGTAGTCGCGCGAAGGGACAGGGGTACGAGCAGTACTTC
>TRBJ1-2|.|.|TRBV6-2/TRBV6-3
CASSRQQGANYGYTF
TGTGCCAGCAGCCGCCAACAGGGAGCTAACTATGGCTACACCTTC
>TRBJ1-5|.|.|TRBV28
CASSSGANQPQHF
TGTGCCAGCAGTTCAGGGGCAAATCAGCCCCAGCATTTT
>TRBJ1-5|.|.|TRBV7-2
CASSLLPVASNQPQHF
TGTGCCAGCAGCTTATTACCCGTAGCTAGCAATCAGCCCCAGCATTTT
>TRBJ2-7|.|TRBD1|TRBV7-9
CASSFTTGTENYEQYF
TGTGCCAGCAGTTTCACCACCGGGACAGAAAACTACGAGCAGTACTTC
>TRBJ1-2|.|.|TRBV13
CASSFDSRSGGYTF
TGTGCCAGCAGCTTTGACAGCAGGTCTGGAGGGTACACCTTC
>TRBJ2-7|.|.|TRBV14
CASSQDFPGQGSYEQYF
TGTGCCAGCAGCCAAGATTTCCCAGGGCAGGGCTCCTACGAGCAGTACTTC
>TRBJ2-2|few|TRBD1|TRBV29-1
CSVRTGGDTGELFF
TGCAGCGTTCGGACAGGGGGGGACACCGGGGAGCTGTTTTTT
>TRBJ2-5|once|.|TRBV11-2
CASSLGASTETQYF
TGTGCCAGCAGCTTAGGGGCAAGCACAGAGACCCAGTACTTC
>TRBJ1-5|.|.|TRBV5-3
CARSLEGSGQPQHF
TGTGCCAGAAGCTTGGAAGGCTCGGGTCAGCCCCAGCATTTT
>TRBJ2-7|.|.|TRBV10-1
CASTRTVSYEQYF
TGCGCCAGCACGAGGACAGTCTCCTACGAGCAGTACTTC
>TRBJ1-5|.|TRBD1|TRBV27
CASSSGWGRGRQPQHF
TGTGCCAGCAGTTCTGGGTGGGGCAGGGGGCGTCAGCCCCAGCATTTT
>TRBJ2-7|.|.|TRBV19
CASSISGHISYEQYF
TGTGCCAGTAGTATCTCGGGACACATCTCCTACGAGCAGTACTTC
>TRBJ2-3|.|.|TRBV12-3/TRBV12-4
CASRPLDTDTQYF
TGTGCCAGCAGACCACTTGACACAGATACGCAGTATTTT
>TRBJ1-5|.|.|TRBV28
CASNRYSNQPQHF
TGTGCCAGCAATCGGTATAGCAATCAGCCCCAGCATTTT
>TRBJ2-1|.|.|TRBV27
CASSRPSRLNEQFF
TGTGCCAGCAGCAGACCTAGCCGCTTAAATGAGCAGTTCTTC
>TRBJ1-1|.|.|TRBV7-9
CASSLGGVAFF
TGTGCCAGCAGCTTAGGGGGGGTAGCTTTCTTT
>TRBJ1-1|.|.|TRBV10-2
CASSGGQGYTEAFF
TGCGCCAGCAGTGGGGGGCAGGGGTACACTGAAGCTTTCTTT
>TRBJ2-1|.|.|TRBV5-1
CASSSHSSYNEQFF
TGCGCCAGCAGCTCACACAGCTCCTACAATGAGCAGTTCTTC
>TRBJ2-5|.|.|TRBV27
CASSLGVTEGETQYF
TGTGCCAGCAGTTTAGGAGTCACGGAGGGGGAGACCCAGTACTTC
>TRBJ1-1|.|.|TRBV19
CASSIVSSLPGGAFF
TGTGCCAGTAGTATAGTTTCGTCCCTACCTGGCGGAGCTTTCTTT
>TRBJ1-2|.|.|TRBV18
CASSPSARADGYTF
TGTGCCAGCTCACCGTCAGCCAGGGCGGATGGCTACACCTTC
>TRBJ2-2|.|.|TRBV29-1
CSVDSGRKVPSGELFF
TGCAGCGTTGATTCCGGCAGGAAAGTTCCTTCCGGGGAGCTGTTTTTT
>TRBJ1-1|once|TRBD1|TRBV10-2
CASFRDRVDTEAFF
TGCGCCAGCTTCCGGGACAGGGTAGACACTGAAGCTTTCTTT
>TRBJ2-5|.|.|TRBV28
CASTTSLETQYF
TGTGCCAGCACAACTAGTCTGGAGACCCAGTACTTC
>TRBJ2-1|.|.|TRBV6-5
CASSSPALALEQFF
TGTGCCAGCAGTTCACCCGCCCTAGCTTTAGAGCAGTTCTTC
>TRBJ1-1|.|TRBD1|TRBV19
CASSIGWTGEAFF
TGTGCCAGTAGTATAGGGTGGACAGGGGAAGCTTTCTTT
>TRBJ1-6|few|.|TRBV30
CAWGGTSSPLHF
TGTGCCTGGGGGGGGACAAGCTCACCCCTCCACTTT
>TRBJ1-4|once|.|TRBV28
CASISRVGTNEKLFF
TGTGCCAGCATCAGTCGGGTTGGGACTAATGAAAAACTGTTTTTT
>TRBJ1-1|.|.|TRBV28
CASGFGGGGWNTEAFF
TGTGCCAGTGGTTTTGGAGGAGGCGGTTGGAACACTGAAGCTTTCTTT
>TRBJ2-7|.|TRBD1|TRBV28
CASSFPGTGNGEQYF
TGTGCCAGCAGTTTCCCCGGGACAGGGAACGGCGAGCAGTACTTC
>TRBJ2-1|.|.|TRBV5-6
CASSYGNLAEINYNEQFF
TGTGCCAGCAGCTACGGTAATTTAGCGGAGATAAACTACAATGAGCAGTTCTTC
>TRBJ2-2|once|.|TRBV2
CASAGSGGELFF
TGTGCCAGCGCAGGGTCGGGCGGGGAGCTGTTTTTT
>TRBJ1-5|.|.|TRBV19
CASSIVPGGDGNQPQHF
TGTGCCAGTAGTATAGTGCCCGGCGGAGATGGCAATCAGCCCCAGCATTTT
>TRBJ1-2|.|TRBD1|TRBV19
CASRTQGGDYGYTF
TGTGCCAGTAGGACCCAGGGGGGCGACTATGGCTACACCTTC
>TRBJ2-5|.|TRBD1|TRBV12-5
CASGPKTGGGETQYF
TGTGCTAGTGGTCCGAAGACAGGGGGAGGGGAGACCCAGTACTTC
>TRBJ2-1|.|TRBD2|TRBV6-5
CASSRGTSGRVEQFF
TGTGCCAGCAGCCGGGGGACTAGCGGGAGGGTTGAGCAGTTCTTC
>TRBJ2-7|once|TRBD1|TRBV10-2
CASNRGVTYEQYF
TGCGCCAGCAACAGGGGGGTGACCTACGAGCAGTACTTC